What follows are 32 T cell receptor beta chains derived from one specimen sequenced in a study of T cell responses to AZD1222 COVID-19 vaccine. Sequencing used immunoSEQ multiplex PCR; TCRdb keeps in-frame clones, though not all of them. Among some 100,000 clones listed, approximately 90% were seen once. The sample was peripheral blood, taken on day 0 of AZD1222 vaccination. The receptors here all came from an adult in good health.

The chain recombines TRBV28 with TRBJ1-5; no firm D call. Trimming shortened V by 6 bases and J by 0 bases, and 12 bases separated the two germline ends. From germline, CDR1 is MDHEN and CDR2 SYDVKM. The CDR3 loop spans 15 amino acids. CDR3 bases: TGTGCCAGCAGCAAGCAGCGTTATAGCAATCAGCCCCAGCATTTT. As protein: CASSKQRYSNQPQHF.

The V call is TRBV5-1, the J call TRBJ2-1; D may match TRBD1 or TRBD2 (5 bases each). The germline V gene has CDR1 SGHRS and CDR2 YFSETQ. V lost 0 bases and J 7 bases, leaving 14 bases between the germline ends. The CDR3 sequence is 15 residues long. This chain's CDR3 is CASSLDRGPHNEQFF. The CDR3 DNA is TGCGCCAGCAGCTTGGATAGGGGACCTCATAATGAGCAGTTCTTC. Together with reference TRBV5-1 and TRBJ2-1, the CDR3 gives the full variable domain: KAGVTQTPRYLIKTRGQQVTLSCSPISGHRSVSWYQQTPGQGLQFLFEYFSETQRNKGNFPGRFSGRQFSNSRSEMNVSTLELGDSALYLCASSLDRGPHNEQFFGPGTRLTVL.

V gene TRBV7-9 combines with J gene TRBJ2-5; TRBD2 agrees at 8 bases. CDR1 and CDR2 (germline): SEHNR, FQNEAQ (reference sequence). V was clipped by 1 base and J by 4 bases; unmatched bases: 11. CDR3 length: 17 amino acids. The CDR3, as DNA: TGTGCCAGCAGCTTAGGGATGACAAGCGGGGGTTCAGAGACCCAGTACTTC. Residues: CASSLGMTSGGSETQYF.

The chain has TRBV28 and TRBJ1-1; D not certain. CDR1 MDHEN and CDR2 SYDVKM come from the germline V gene. V was pared by 1 base and J by 1 base, with 4 bases between. The CDR3 is made up of 13 amino acids. The CDR3 DNA sequence: TGTGCCAGCAGTTTATTTCAGAACACTGAAGCTTTCTTT. Protein sequence: CASSLFQNTEAFF. Using reference TRBV28 and TRBJ1-1 for the parts outside the CDR3, the full variable domain is DVKVTQSSRYLVKRTGEKVFLECVQDMDHENMFWYRQDPGLGLRLIYFSYDVKMKEKGDIPEGYSVSREKKERFSLILESASTNQTSMYLCASSLFQNTEAFFGQGTRLTVV.

This chain connects TRBV28 to TRBJ1-4; a weak D match, TRBD1 (5 bases). Trimming removed 6 bases at V and 7 bases at J, with 18 bases between. The CDR3 contains 15 residues. Looked up from germline, CDR1 is MDHEN and CDR2 is SYDVKM. CDR3 in amino acids: CASSISGTRSEKLFF. The CDR3 DNA reads TGTGCCAGCAGCATCTCCGGGACCCGGAGTGAAAAACTGTTTTTT.

J is TRBJ1-2 and V is TRBV4-1, with D perhaps TRBD1 (6 bases). Trimming stripped 1 base from V and 8 bases from J, with 11 bases between. Germline assignment: CDR1 MGHRA and CDR2 YSYEKL. CDR3 length equals 13 residues. The CDR3 region has the DNA TGCGCCAGCAGCCAAGGGACAGTCGGCGGCTACACCTTC. This codes for CASSQGTVGGYTF.

V usage is TRBV27 and J usage is TRBJ2-2; no clear D. CDR3 length equals 14 residues. CDR1 MNHEY and CDR2 SMNVEV come from the germline V gene (reference sequence). V was pared by 4 bases and J by 9 bases, with 15 bases between. In nucleotides, the CDR3 is TGTGCCAGCAGTTACCTAGGCCTCGGAAGGGAGCTGTTTTTT. Translation: CASSYLGLGRELFF.

This rearrangement joins TRBV24-1 to TRBJ1-1; perhaps TRBD1 as D (5 bases). From germline, CDR1 is KGHDR and CDR2 SFDVKD. The ends were cut back, 4 bases at V and 3 bases at J, with 5 bases in the middle. This CDR3 has 12 residues. CDR3 sequence reads: CATSEGDTEAFF. The CDR3 nucleotides read TGTGCCACCAGTGAAGGGGACACTGAAGCTTTCTTT.

The genes are TRBV3-1 (or the pseudogene TRBV3-2) and TRBJ2-7, with 10 bases that match TRBD1. CDR3 size: 16 residues. The germline V gene encodes CDR1 LGHDT and CDR2 YNNKEL (reference sequence). With V trimmed by 0 bases and J by 3 bases, 5 bases remained unmatched. CDR3 sequence (DNA): TGTGCCAGCAGCCAAGACGGACAGGGGGGGAGCTACGAGCAGTACTTC. It codes for CASSQDGQGGSYEQYF.

The CDR3 nucleotides read TGTGCCAGGGACGGAGCTTTCTTT. This sequence encodes CARDGAFF. This sequence joins TRBV2 and TRBJ1-1, with D uncertain. The CDR3 covers 8 residues. Germline lookup yields CDR1 SNHLY and CDR2 FYNNEI. V was trimmed by 9 bases and J by 10 bases, leaving 6 bases between them.

The chain has TRBV28 and TRBJ1-5; TRBD1 aligns across 7 bases. From germline, CDR1 is MDHEN and CDR2 SYDVKM. With V trimmed by 2 bases and J by 2 bases, 9 bases remained unmatched. This CDR3 has 17 amino acids. CDR3 residues: CASSLRGPTTRNQPQHF. In DNA form, the CDR3 reads TGTGCCAGCAGTTTAAGGGGGCCAACGACCCGCAATCAGCCCCAGCATTTT.

The chain has TRBV5-1 and TRBJ1-2, with 7 bases matching TRBD1. The CDR3 extends over 15 amino acids. V gave up 1 base and J gave up 3 bases; unmatched junction bases: 6. Germline-derived CDR1 and CDR2 are SGHRS and YFSETQ. Here the CDR3 DNA reads TGCGCCAGCAGCTTGAACGTTGGGACAGACTATGGCTACACCTTC. This gives the protein CASSLNVGTDYGYTF. The full variable domain, completed using reference TRBV5-1 and TRBJ1-2, is KAGVTQTPRYLIKTRGQQVTLSCSPISGHRSVSWYQQTPGQGLQFLFEYFSETQRNKGNFPGRFSGRQFSNSRSEMNVSTLELGDSALYLCASSLNVGTDYGYTFGSGTRLTVV.

The rearrangement links TRBV15 to TRBJ2-3; tentatively, D is TRBD1 or TRBD2 (5 bases each). Germline V lookup: CDR1 LNHNV, CDR2 YYDKDF (reference sequence). The CDR3 loop spans 15 amino acids. V was pared by 0 bases and J by 3 bases, with 10 bases between. In DNA form, the CDR3 reads TGTGCCACCAGCAGAGATGGGGACGAGACAGATACGCAGTATTTT. Protein product: CATSRDGDETDTQYF.

J is TRBJ2-7 and V is TRBV7-9; D is ambiguous. The CDR3 is made up of 15 amino acids. The V and J ends lost 1 base and 3 bases respectively, with 13 bases between them. Per germline, CDR1 SEHNR and CDR2 FQNEAQ (reference sequence). The CDR3 sequence is CASSLGVLSVYEQYF. The CDR3, as DNA: TGTGCCAGCAGCTTAGGAGTTCTGAGCGTCTACGAGCAGTACTTC.

The chain links TRBV6-5 to TRBJ1-4, with 7 bases aligning to TRBD1. V lost 10 bases and J lost 6; bases outside the gene matches: 14. The CDR3 runs to 15 residues. Germline values: CDR1 MNHEY, CDR2 SVGAGI. The CDR3 sequence is CATFLDRGRDEKLFF. The CDR3 DNA follows: TGTGCCACCTTTTTGGATAGGGGGCGCGATGAAAAACTGTTTTTT.

This clone was seen more than once but under ten times. V and J are TRBV5-1 and TRBJ2-7, with D perhaps assigned TRBD1 or TRBD2 (5 bases each). V lost 1 base and J lost 2, with 13 bases in between. This CDR3 is built from 15 residues. The germline V gene has CDR1 SGHRS and CDR2 YFSETQ. The CDR3 sequence is CASSLLGTDTYEQYF. The CDR3 DNA reads TGCGCCAGCAGCTTGCTCGGGACGGATACCTACGAGCAGTACTTC.

This chain joins TRBV5-4 and TRBJ1-1; 9 positions agree with TRBD1. Losses at the gene ends were 4 bases for V and 1 base for J; bases not matched to a gene: 11. The germline V gene encodes CDR1 SGHNT and CDR2 YYREEE (reference sequence). This CDR3 is built from 17 residues. CDR3 region: CASSPYPDRGGNTEAFF. The CDR3 nucleotides are TGTGCCAGCAGCCCTTACCCGGACAGGGGAGGGAACACTGAAGCTTTCTTT.

The chain employs TRBV2 and TRBJ2-1; 7 positions match TRBD1. Germline lookup yields CDR1 SNHLY and CDR2 FYNNEI. Trimming removed 1 base from V and 2 bases from J; junction bases left unmatched: 14. There are 19 residues in the CDR3. CDR3 coding DNA: TGTGCCAGCAGTGAAGGTAGTAAATTACAGGGGATCCCCTACAATGAGCAGTTCTTC. Amino acid sequence: CASSEGSKLQGIPYNEQFF.

This rearrangement joins TRBV6-5 to TRBJ1-5; 7 positions match TRBD1. The germline gives CDR1 MNHEY, CDR2 SVGAGI. The J segment lost 6 bases and the V segment lost 6 bases, leaving 8 bases of the junction unmatched. This CDR3 comprises 14 residues. The CDR3: CASSYTTGTQPQHF. The CDR3 region has the DNA TGTGCCAGCAGCTACACGACAGGGACTCAGCCCCAGCATTTT.

The rearrangement uses TRBV28 and TRBJ1-5; no clear D gene. V dropped 5 bases and J dropped 1 base, with 18 bases sitting between them. Germline V gene data show CDR1 as MDHEN and CDR2 as SYDVKM. CDR3 length equals 17 residues. CDR3 sequence (DNA): TGTGCCAGCAGTCTCCAAACCAGTTACGGAAGCAATCAGCCCCAGCATTTT. This gives the protein CASSLQTSYGSNQPQHF. Based on the CDR3 plus reference TRBV28 and TRBJ1-5, the full variable domain is DVKVTQSSRYLVKRTGEKVFLECVQDMDHENMFWYRQDPGLGLRLIYFSYDVKMKEKGDIPEGYSVSREKKERFSLILESASTNQTSMYLCASSLQTSYGSNQPQHFGDGTRLSIL.

This clone was seen just once. The chain carries TRBV10-3 and TRBJ1-3, with no clear D. V dropped 10 bases and J dropped 2 bases, with 15 bases sitting between them. Germline V gives CDR1 ENHRY, CDR2 SYGVKD. The CDR3 length is 14 residues. CDR3: CATSQDGTGNTIYF. The CDR3 region has the DNA TGTGCCACCTCCCAGGACGGGACTGGAAACACCATATATTTT.

The count of this clone is one. The chain recombines TRBV5-1 with TRBJ1-1, with TRBD1 as a possible D gene (5 bases). V lost 0 bases and J 6 bases, leaving 9 bases between the germline ends. Per the germline V gene, CDR1 is SGHRS and CDR2 is YFSETQ. The CDR3 sequence is 13 residues long. CDR3 amino acids: CASSLVGDSEAFF. The CDR3 region has the DNA TGCGCCAGCAGCTTGGTCGGGGACTCTGAAGCTTTCTTT.

V is TRBV7-3 and J is TRBJ1-1; D is uncertain. The CDR3 has 14 residues. The V gene lost 2 bases and the J gene lost 1 base, with 8 bases spanning the gap. CDR1 SGHTA and CDR2 FQGTGA come from the germline V gene. The CDR3 bases are TGTGCCAGCAGCTTAGGGCCCCCGAACACTGAAGCTTTCTTT. This sequence encodes CASSLGPPNTEAFF. Full variable domain (missing parts from reference TRBV7-3 and TRBJ1-1): GAGVSQTPSNKVTEKGKYVELRCDPISGHTALYWYRQSLGQGPEFLIYFQGTGAADDSGLPNDRFFAVRPEGSVSTLKIQRTERGDSAVYLCASSLGPPNTEAFFGQGTRLTVV.

J is TRBJ1-3 and V is TRBV30, with 10 bases matching TRBD1. V dropped 4 bases and J dropped 2; count of bases not matched to a gene: 5. Germline CDR1 reads GTSNPN; CDR2 reads SVGIG (reference sequence). This CDR3 spans 15 amino acids. CDR3 DNA sequence: TGTGCCTGGACCAGACAGGGGGCTACTGGAAACACCATATATTTT. The encoded protein is CAWTRQGATGNTIYF.

The rearrangement links TRBV28 to TRBJ1-6; unclear D gene. Germline V lookup: CDR1 MDHEN, CDR2 SYDVKM. Between the trimmed V and J ends, which lost 2 bases and 10 bases, there was a span of 6 bases. The CDR3 runs to 12 residues. The CDR3 loop reads CASSLNVSPLHF. The CDR3 coding sequence is TGTGCCAGCAGTTTAAACGTCTCACCCCTCCACTTT.

This chain joins TRBV11-2 and TRBJ1-5; D is ambiguous. The germline V gene has CDR1 SGHAT and CDR2 FQNNGV. The CDR3 extends over 15 amino acids. With 5 bases removed from V and 1 base from J, the gap between germline ends came to 12 bases. The CDR3 region has the DNA TGTGCCAGCAGCAAAACACCGGAAAGCAATCAGCCCCAGCATTTT. The encoded protein is CASSKTPESNQPQHF.

This chain connects TRBV6-5 to TRBJ2-6; perhaps TRBD2 as D (5 bases). Germline V CDR1 and CDR2: MNHEY, SVGAGI. The V gene lost 10 bases and the J gene lost 0 bases, with 13 bases spanning the gap. The CDR3 extends over 15 amino acids. The CDR3 spells CATGLVISGANVLTF. The DNA for the CDR3 is TGTGCCACAGGACTCGTGATCTCTGGGGCCAACGTCCTGACTTTC.

The chain recombines TRBV6-4 with TRBJ2-1; no clear D. The germline gives CDR1 MRHNA, CDR2 SNTAGT. Between the trimmed V and J ends, which lost 2 bases and 10 bases, there was a span of 12 bases. The CDR3 loop spans 13 amino acids. CDR3 amino acids: CASSDTLNGEQFF. The CDR3 bases are TGTGCCAGCAGTGACACATTAAATGGGGAGCAGTTCTTC.

The V gene is TRBV7-6, the J gene TRBJ1-3; unclear D gene. This CDR3 has 15 amino acids. Germline CDR1 SGHVS, CDR2 FNYEAQ. Trimming stripped 5 bases from V and 1 base from J, with 12 bases between. The CDR3 region has the DNA TGTGCCAGCAGCCCATTAGCGGGATCTGGAAACACCATATATTTT. Protein: CASSPLAGSGNTIYF. The variable domain in full, with the rest retrieved from reference TRBV7-6 and TRBJ1-3, is GAGVSQSPRYKVTKRGQDVALRCDPISGHVSLYWYRQALGQGPEFLTYFNYEAQQDKSGLPNDRFSAERPEGSISTLTIQRTEQRDSAMYRCASSPLAGSGNTIYFGEGSWLTVV.

The chain carries TRBV3-1 (or the pseudogene TRBV3-2) and TRBJ1-4, with a tentative D call TRBD1 (6 bases). The CDR3 has 16 residues. Germline V lookup: CDR1 LGHDT, CDR2 YNNKEL (reference sequence). The V and J ends lost 1 base and 1 base respectively, with 10 bases between them. The CDR3 DNA sequence: TGTGCCAGCAGCCAAGCAGGGGCTGAAACTAATGAAAAACTGTTTTTT. Translation: CASSQAGAETNEKLFF.

The gene calls are TRBV11-2 and TRBJ2-7; maybe TRBD1 (7 bases). V shed 6 bases and J shed 6 bases, with 21 bases lying between them. CDR1 and CDR2 (germline): SGHAT, FQNNGV. This CDR3 has 15 residues. CDR3 loop: CASRPTANQGGEQYF. The CDR3 nucleotides are TGTGCCAGCAGACCAACCGCAAACCAGGGGGGCGAGCAGTACTTC.

The chain carries TRBV11-2 and TRBJ1-1; D is ambiguous. V dropped 3 bases and J dropped 3 bases, with 2 bases sitting between them. The CDR3 length is 11 residues. The germline V gene encodes CDR1 SGHAT and CDR2 FQNNGV. In DNA form, the CDR3 reads TGTGCCAGCAGCTTGGACACTGAAGCTTTCTTT. Translating gives CASSLDTEAFF.